The 10 T cell receptor beta chains presented below share a single source sample, sequenced in a study of shared clonotypes between healthy human individuals. Produced via immunoSEQ multiplex PCR; TCRdb's table is partial and in-frame only. The data show fewer than 3 million clones, 85% to 95% seen once. The sequenced sample was naive CD4+ T cells from PBMCs. The subset is: CD45RA+ positively selected. The receptor set was obtained from a man between 18 and 35 years old in good health. Some clones in this sample may be carry-over from other donors' samples.

The genes are TRBV7-7 and TRBJ2-1, with D possibly being TRBD2 (6 bases). Germline CDR1 is SSHAT and CDR2 is FNYEAQ (reference sequence). Trimming removed 1 base at V and 9 bases at J, with 13 bases between. CDR3 size: 14 residues. In nucleotides, the CDR3 is TGTGCCAGCAGCTTAGTCGGGCCCGGGGGTGAGCAGTTCTTC. This codes for CASSLVGPGGEQFF.

V and J are TRBV7-2 and TRBJ2-6, with D uncertain. Germline loops: CDR1 SGHTA, CDR2 FQGNSA. The CDR3 is made up of 19 amino acids. With 3 bases removed from V and 0 bases from J, the gap between germline ends came to 18 bases. CDR3 sequence: CASSLIGVGALSGANVLTF. DNA of the CDR3: TGTGCCAGCAGCTTGATTGGGGTAGGCGCGCTCTCTGGGGCCAACGTCCTGACTTTC.

In its sample, this clone was seen a few times. The chain combines TRBV19 with TRBJ1-1; weak D call: TRBD1 (5 bases). The CDR3 totals 12 residues. From germline, CDR1 is LNHDA and CDR2 SQIVND (reference sequence). Trimming cost V 11 bases and J 7 bases, with 17 bases left between them. Here the CDR3 DNA reads TGTGCCCCCGGCAAGGGGCATGGTGAAGCTTTCTTT. Protein product: CAPGKGHGEAFF.

The chain joins TRBV5-1 to TRBJ2-3, with 9 bases aligning to TRBD1. Per the germline V gene, CDR1 is SGHRS and CDR2 is YFSETQ. This CDR3 is 17 amino acids long. V trimming: 0 bases; J trimming: 3 bases; junction bases outside the gene matches: 8. DNA for the CDR3: TGCGCCAGCAGCTTGGAACCGCCGGGACAGGGAACAGATACGCAGTATTTT. This gives the protein CASSLEPPGQGTDTQYF.

This clone appeared a single time. V usage is TRBV7-3 and J usage is TRBJ2-7, with D perhaps TRBD1 (6 bases). CDR1 is SGHTA, CDR2 FQGTGA, per germline. This CDR3 is built from 13 residues. Trimming left V 4 bases short and J 0 bases short, with 7 bases between. The CDR3 loop is CASSWDNSYEQYF. The DNA for the CDR3 is TGTGCCAGCAGCTGGGACAACTCCTACGAGCAGTACTTC.

The chain couples TRBV7-9 to TRBJ1-2; weak D call: TRBD1 (5 bases). Germline CDR1 is SEHNR and CDR2 is FQNEAQ (reference sequence). CDR3 length: 14 residues. The V gene lost 1 base and the J gene lost 8 bases, with 14 bases spanning the gap. CDR3 in amino acids: CASSLGGQGDGYTF. CDR3 DNA sequence: TGTGCCAGCAGCTTAGGCGGTCAGGGAGACGGCTACACCTTC. The full variable domain, its missing parts supplied by reference TRBV7-9 and TRBJ1-2, is DTGVSQNPRHKITKRGQNVTFRCDPISEHNRLYWYRQTLGQGPEFLTYFQNEAQLEKSRLLSDRFSAERPKGSFSTLEIQRTEQGDSAMYLCASSLGGQGDGYTFGSGTRLTVV.

CDR3 loop: CASTRSAGTTNYGYTF. The CDR3 DNA sequence: TGTGCCAGCACCCGTTCGGCCGGAACGACTAACTATGGCTACACCTTC. V usage is TRBV9 and J usage is TRBJ1-2, with unresolved D. This CDR3 comprises 16 residues. The germline V gene has CDR1 SGDLS and CDR2 YYNGEE. Trimming removed 6 bases at V and 0 bases at J, with 18 bases between.

Concerning this clone itself: The same CDR3 also results from other DNA sequences found in this sample. This chain uses TRBV7-6 with TRBJ2-7, with 9 bases fitting TRBD1. Germline values: CDR1 SGHVS, CDR2 FNYEAQ. This CDR3 comprises 15 residues. V shed 5 bases and J 1 base; nucleotides not matched to a gene: 6. The CDR3 DNA sequence: TGTGCCAGCAGCCTCTCCGGGACAGGGTCCTACGAGCAGTACTTC. Translating gives CASSLSGTGSYEQYF.

This clone has a single count. V usage is TRBV9 and J usage is TRBJ1-1, with TRBD1 matching 8 bases. CDR3 size: 15 residues. CDR1 is SGDLS and CDR2 is YYNGEE in the germline V gene. Trimming removed 1 base from V and 1 base from J; junction bases left unmatched: 3. CDR3 coding DNA: TGTGCCAGCAGCGTACAAGGGACAGGGAACACTGAAGCTTTCTTT. It translates to CASSVQGTGNTEAFF.

This chain connects TRBV7-3 to TRBJ2-1; perhaps TRBD1 as D (5 bases). The CDR3 loop spans 14 amino acids. V lost 2 bases, J lost 5 bases, and 10 bases lay in between. Germline CDR1 and CDR2: SGHTA and FQGTGA. CDR3 nucleotides: TGTGCCAGCAGCTTATCCAGGGCCCACAATGAGCAGTTCTTC. As protein: CASSLSRAHNEQFF. The variable domain in full, with the rest retrieved from reference TRBV7-3 and TRBJ2-1, is GAGVSQTPSNKVTEKGKYVELRCDPISGHTALYWYRQSLGQGPEFLIYFQGTGAADDSGLPNDRFFAVRPEGSVSTLKIQRTERGDSAVYLCASSLSRAHNEQFFGPGTRLTVL.